This record concerns one T cell receptor (beta chain) sequence. This clone's antigen is unknown. Within one base of it there is no much larger clone, and no base qualities were kept. The source of the sample is a study of cytomegalovirus exposure and HLA in healthy donors (dated by TCRdb to 2016 to 2017). General notes on the study: An earlier analysis of some 500 of the donors reported roughly 300 Gb of sequence data and 100 million to 130 million unique TCR beta sequences from 150 million to 200 million T cells. Approximately 300 gigabases of sequencing data and around 90 million unique TCR sequences made up an early release that covered 640 HLA-typed donors. Among the roughly 380 genotyped donors, around 79% belonged to the genetic ancestry cluster associated with self-reported Caucasian donors. The study aimed to test whether signatures of past pathogen exposure could be identified by cataloging public T cell receptors. Using immunosequencing, the study profiled T cell repertoires from about 610 subjects and related those repertoires to cytomegalovirus serostatus. Along with the 666-subject first cohort, a separate validation cohort of 120 different subjects was used. To predict cytomegalovirus infection status, the study combined high-throughput TCR immunosequencing, statistical association of individual TCRs with disease status, and machine learning. A later analysis re-examined previously published TCR beta repertoires from over 500 donors and added high-resolution HLA genotyping to investigate patterns of TCR occurrence. Rather than drawing on any new phenotypic data, the later analysis identified candidate immune exposures from TCR beta sequences and the way those sequences occurred across donors. In an earlier analysis of several hundred of the donors, high-throughput TCR beta sequencing was used to judge whether each TCR beta V gene segment behaved as functional or pseudogenic. Donor age, sex, ethnicity and CMV serostatus were collected together with the repertoire data. Genome-wide SNP genotypes for about three fifths of the roughly 670 donors were used in a later genetic analysis, which treated that subset as a discovery cohort. All discovery cohort repertoires had been generated on a single sequencing platform. Both class I and class II loci were covered by HLA typing, at four-digit resolution. The number of donors typed differed by locus, with roughly 629-640 for A, B, C, DRB1 and DQB1, roughly 520 for DQA1, some 570 for DPA1, and under 490 for DPB1. A few DR-DQ haplotypes were treated as single units for association and clustering because of strong linkage in the cohort. On average, approximately 250,000 unique TCR beta nucleotide sequences were sequenced per donor among 398 genotyped donors of the cohort, with roughly 18% of those sequences being non-productive. General findings and caveats noted by the study authors: The sequencing pipeline was judged likely to have produced a cluster of highly shared sequence variants as a technical artifact. The cohort was sequenced for TCR beta chains only, and without alpha or paired-chain data the features that could be detected were limited. A later analysis reported that several top co-occurrence clusters appeared linked to parvovirus B19, influenza, CMV and Epstein-Barr virus. The classifier was reported to diagnose cytomegalovirus status with high specificity and sensitivity in both the original cohort and the validation cohort. The study listed 164 TCR beta chains as associated with cytomegalovirus. For the cohort, immune exposure information was limited to CMV serostatus. At a false discovery rate of 0.05, a later analysis linked around 17,000 TCR beta sequences to specific HLA alleles. According to a later genetic analysis, donors in an Asian-associated ancestry cluster had fewer N-insertions in productive TCRs than the approximately 710-donor mean. In an earlier analysis of a few hundred of the donors, most TCR beta V segments were observed in productive rearrangements about 87% or about 30% of the time, broadly matching IMGT annotations. According to the authors, the approach could potentially be generalized to other disease states and immunological phenotypes. Some IMGT-functional V segments, including TRBV6-2 and TRBV6-3, could not be told apart with the 87-base-pair reads, so those segments were excluded. Sequencing depth was assumed to be roughly uniform across donors in the presence/absence analyses, though that assumption may not hold. In a later genetic analysis, a missense DCLRE1C variant was associated with V-gene and J-gene trimming of TCR beta chains, and the association was replicated in an independent cohort. In a later analysis, TCR association rates were found to vary across HLA loci, with the most associated TCRs seen for DRB1 alleles and the fewest for HLA-C alleles. A later analysis found that most CMV-associated TCR beta chains appeared HLA-restricted, with HLA associations seemingly driven largely by CMV exposure. A further reported finding was that TCR beta sequences accurately predicted the HLA-A and HLA-B alleles for most subjects in the first cohort. HLA typing was unavailable for some donors at each locus, so association tests used only the typed subset. Assigning TCR associations to individual alleles was difficult when HLA alleles, especially DR and DQ, strongly co-occurred. A later analysis found that HLA-associated TCR beta chains were more clonally expanded and had lower generation probabilities than equally common non-associated chains. In vitro tests confirmed that a few of the cytomegalovirus-associated TCR beta chains recognize cytomegalovirus antigens. Most TCR sequences were observed very rarely across donors, whereas some public TCRs were present in many individuals. Linkage disequilibrium might explain the correlated functional status among segregating V segments, but an unknown experimental factor could not be excluded. Because counts were too low, approximately 18 rarely observed V segments, including chromosome 9 orphons, were excluded from the earlier analysis of 500 to 700 of the donors.

Library preparation employed the immunoSEQ multiplex PCR assay. For the multiplex PCR, a mixture combining 60 forward primers for TCR Vbeta segments and 13 reverse primers for TCR Jbeta segments was used. The CDR3 region of rearranged TCR beta genes was amplified from genomic DNA by a multiplex PCR assay. The amplified TCR beta libraries were sequenced on the Illumina HiSeq System as 87-base-pair reads. The authors' analysis ran thus. A later analysis counted some 74 million unique TCR beta chains across the 650 to 700 repertoires, and around 12 million of these chains were shared by at least two donors. A nearest-neighbor algorithm error-corrected the raw reads and collapsed the reads into unique sequences, merging closely related sequences to remove PCR and sequencing errors. To assign V, D and J gene segments, CDR3 sequences were aligned to IMGT reference sequences. For a sequence to be retained, a match of at least six nucleotides was required to both a V gene segment and a J gene segment. A rearrangement counted as productive if the CDR3 had no stop codons and remained in frame with V and J, and every other rearrangement counted as non-productive. Following IMGT convention, CDR3 was defined as the stretch from the second conserved V-encoded cysteine up to the conserved J-encoded phenylalanine. In an earlier analysis of 587 of the donors, sequences lacking an unambiguous match to a single V gene segment were excluded. In an earlier analysis of some 590 of the donors, a V segment was called functional when productive rearrangements were above 56.7%, and segregating when the standard deviation between donors exceeded 5%. To diagnose cytomegalovirus status from the catalog of TCR beta chain sequences, a statistical classification framework was built. In a later analysis, TCR nucleotide sequences were compared against IMGT/GENE-DB human TR gene sequences so that V and J genes could be assigned. The TCRdist pipeline was used in a later analysis to assign CDR3 sequences and most-parsimonious VDJ recombination scenarios. In a later analysis, every TCR beta chain was defined by the combination of its CDR3 amino acid sequence and its V-gene family, and reads without a unique V-gene family were dropped. A later analysis removed roughly 590 highly shared, low-generation-probability nucleotide sequences to deal with suspected cross-contamination and a sequencing artifact. In a later analysis, a clonal expansion index was calculated for each public chain from normalized within-repertoire ranks of inferred template counts. In a later analysis, generation probabilities were computed with a VDJ recombination model fitted to out-of-frame rearrangements, and the resulting probabilities were checked against IGoR. In a later analysis, TCR-TCR, TCR-HLA and TCR-CMV co-occurrence was scored with hypergeometric tests, and a repertoire-size bias correction was applied to TCR pairs. A later analysis estimated false discovery rates by permuting HLA or CMV assignments 20 times. A later analysis grouped co-occurring TCRs with DBSCAN, adding TCRdist sequence similarity when clustering within HLA-allele-positive subsets. For co-occurrence clustering, repertoires with fewer than 30,000 or more than 120,000 public chains were excluded, along with four to six repertoires with anomalous nucleotide sharing. TCRdb stores this immuneACCESS table with in-frame sequences only. Part of the clones is absent; in the studies checked, under half of the shortfall reflects unresolved V genes, and no reason is known for the rest. The V and J calls and clone size were taken over from that table, and D and trimming were inferred from the DNA. This sample comprises approximately 59,000 clones, approximately 70% of them detected only once. The ten largest account for about 17% of the sample.

In total, approximately 690 healthy bone marrow donors made up the cohort. At the time of sampling, all cohort members were nominally healthy, though unrecorded immune exposures were likely present. The donor was CMV seropositive and was included in the group of 270 or so seropositive cohort members. A peripheral blood sample was provided by each donor, and peripheral blood mononuclear cells were used for TCR beta sequencing. The Qiagen DNeasy Blood Extraction Kit was used to extract genomic DNA from the blood cell samples. Cut back by 7 bases and 2 bases, the V and J ends lie 8 bases apart. The CDR3 goes from the cysteine to the phenylalanine over 11 residues. Only the CDR3 part of the read is kept: 33 bases, read in frame from the first base. CDR1 and CDR2, looked up from the germline V gene, are SQVTM and ANQGSEA.

The receptor was isolated from a man aged 35 to 55 in good health and CMV-seropositive. The chain is made from TRBV29-1 and TRBJ1-1, with no confidently assigned D gene. The sequencing input was PBMCs. The CDR3 reads CSAGDNTEAFF. The nucleotides are TGCAGCGCCGGAGATAACACTGAAGCTTTCTTT.